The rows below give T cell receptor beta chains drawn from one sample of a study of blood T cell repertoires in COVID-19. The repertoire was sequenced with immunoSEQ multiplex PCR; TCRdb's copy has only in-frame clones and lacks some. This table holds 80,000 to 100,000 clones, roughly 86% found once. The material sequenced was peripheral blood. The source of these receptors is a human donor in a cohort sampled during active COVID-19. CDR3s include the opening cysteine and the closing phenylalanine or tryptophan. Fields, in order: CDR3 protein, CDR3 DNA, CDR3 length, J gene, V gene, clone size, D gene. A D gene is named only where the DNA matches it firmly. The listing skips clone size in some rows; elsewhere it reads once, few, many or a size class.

CSVLAGATNSGANVLTF,TGCAGCGTTCTAGCGGGAGCGACGAACTCTGGGGCCAACGTCCTGACTTTC,17,TRBJ2-6,TRBV29-1,NA,TRBD2
CASSRGLTGELFF,TGTGCCAGTAGTAGGGGGCTCACCGGGGAGCTGTTTTTT,13,TRBJ2-2,TRBV19,NA,NA
CASSSRGTYNEQFF,TGTGCCAGCAGCTCCCGGGGGACGTACAATGAGCAGTTCTTC,14,TRBJ2-1,TRBV11-3,NA,NA
CASSVAVRTDTQYF,TGTGCCAGCAGCGTAGCTGTCCGCACAGATACGCAGTATTTT,14,TRBJ2-3,TRBV9,NA,NA
CARSTPGRGWDEQFF,TGTGCCCGCAGTACCCCGGGCCGGGGGTGGGATGAGCAGTTCTTC,15,TRBJ2-1,TRBV28,NA,NA
CASSPRQGDGYTF,TGTGCCAGCAGCCCCAGACAGGGGGACGGCTACACCTTC,13,TRBJ1-2,TRBV6-1,NA,TRBD1
CASSPRASGANVLTF,TGTGCCAGTAGTCCCAGGGCGTCTGGGGCCAACGTCCTGACTTTC,15,TRBJ2-6,TRBV19,NA,NA
CAIGTSVADTQYF,TGTGCCATCGGGACTAGCGTGGCAGATACGCAGTATTTT,13,TRBJ2-3,TRBV10-3,NA,TRBD2
CASGGTSGSYEQYF,TGTGCCAGCGGTGGGACTAGCGGGTCCTACGAGCAGTACTTC,14,TRBJ2-7,TRBV27,once,TRBD2
CASSLEPSDLEAFF,TGTGCCAGCAGCTTGGAACCGTCGGACTTAGAAGCTTTCTTT,14,TRBJ1-1,TRBV5-4,NA,NA
CASSPDRQVVHEQYF,TGTGCCAGCAGTCCGGACAGACAGGTCGTACACGAGCAGTACTTC,15,TRBJ2-7,TRBV27,NA,NA
CAISESLAGGTGELFF,TGTGCCATCAGTGAGTCTTTAGCGGGAGGCACCGGGGAGCTGTTTTTT,16,TRBJ2-2,TRBV10-3,NA,TRBD2
CASSLFPVDEQFF,TGCGCCAGCAGCTTGTTTCCGGTCGATGAGCAGTTCTTC,13,TRBJ2-1,TRBV5-1,NA,NA
CASSEIFGDRGFSADTQYF,TGTGCCAGCAGTGAGATCTTTGGGGACAGGGGTTTTTCGGCAGATACGCAGTATTTT,19,TRBJ2-3,TRBV6-1,NA,TRBD1
CAISLGDYGEQYF,TGTGCCATCAGCCTCGGGGACTACGGGGAGCAGTACTTC,13,TRBJ2-7,TRBV10-3,few,TRBD2
CASSPTHRGLDEQFF,TGTGCCAGCAGCCCCACCCACAGGGGGTTGGATGAGCAGTTCTTC,15,TRBJ2-1,TRBV21-1,NA,NA
CASSPPGNTEAFF,TGCGCCAGCAGCCCCCCGGGGAACACTGAAGCTTTCTTT,13,TRBJ1-1,TRBV5-1,NA,NA
CASSQEDRGGTEAFF,TGCGCCAGCAGCCAGGAGGACAGGGGCGGGACTGAAGCTTTCTTT,15,TRBJ1-1,TRBV4-3,NA,TRBD1
CASSHPDGAEQYF,TGTGCCAGCAGCCATCCGGATGGGGCCGAGCAGTACTTC,13,TRBJ2-7,TRBV5-4,few,NA
CASSLNVLAGYNEQFF,TGTGCCAGCAGCTTAAACGTTCTAGCGGGGTACAATGAGCAGTTCTTC,16,TRBJ2-1,TRBV7-3,NA,TRBD2
CASSLELAGNNEQFF,TGTGCCAGCAGCTTAGAACTAGCGGGGAACAATGAGCAGTTCTTC,15,TRBJ2-1,TRBV11-1,NA,TRBD2
CASSRIGLAGGVDQETQYF,TGCGCCAGCAGCCGAATCGGACTAGCGGGAGGCGTTGACCAAGAGACCCAGTACTTC,19,TRBJ2-5,TRBV5-1,NA,TRBD2
CASSSYSLGNTIYF,TGTGCCAGCAGTTCGTACTCTCTGGGAAACACCATATATTTT,14,TRBJ1-3,TRBV6-2/TRBV6-3,few,NA
CASRPRAPTGNEQFF,TGTGCCAGCAGACCCAGGGCCCCGACTGGCAATGAGCAGTTCTTC,15,TRBJ2-1,TRBV6-5,NA,NA
CASSLGQGGLNTEAFF,TGTGCCAGCTCACTCGGACAGGGAGGTCTGAACACTGAAGCTTTCTTT,16,TRBJ1-1,TRBV18,NA,TRBD1
CASSQDSGFEQFF,TGCGCCAGCAGCCAAGATTCGGGTTTTGAGCAGTTCTTC,13,TRBJ2-1,TRBV4-3,NA,NA
CASSLSGGNYEQYF,TGTGCCAGCTCACTCAGCGGGGGGAACTACGAGCAGTACTTC,14,TRBJ2-7,TRBV18,NA,TRBD2
CASRLGANTEAFF,TGTGCCAGCCGCCTGGGGGCGAACACTGAAGCTTTCTTT,13,TRBJ1-1,TRBV27,NA,NA
CASSSAGGDYEQYF,TGTGCCAGCAGTTCAGCGGGAGGTGACTACGAGCAGTACTTC,14,TRBJ2-7,TRBV2,NA,TRBD2
CASSFLFGTVASEQYF,TGTGCCAGCAGTTTTTTATTCGGGACAGTCGCATCCGAGCAGTACTTC,16,TRBJ2-7,TRBV27,once,TRBD1
CASSQDVAGGAEQYF,TGTGCCAGCAGCCAAGATGTTGCGGGAGGGGCCGAGCAGTACTTC,15,TRBJ2-7,TRBV3-1/TRBV3-2,once,TRBD2
CASSYEGGPDEQYF,TGTGCCAGCAGTTACGAAGGGGGACCCGACGAGCAGTACTTC,14,TRBJ2-7,TRBV6-6,few,NA
CASYVGQWSGYTF,TGTGCCAGCTATGTCGGACAGTGGTCTGGCTACACCTTC,13,TRBJ1-2,TRBV19,NA,NA
CSVEGLAGGPYNEQFF,TGCAGCGTTGAAGGACTAGCGGGAGGGCCGTACAATGAGCAGTTCTTC,16,TRBJ2-1,TRBV29-1,once,TRBD2
CASSPRSDRSYEQYF,TGTGCCAGCAGTCCTCGGAGCGACAGGTCTTACGAGCAGTACTTC,15,TRBJ2-7,TRBV7-2,NA,NA
CASSPGQGLAEAFF,TGCGCCAGCAGCCCGGGACAGGGGTTGGCTGAAGCTTTCTTT,14,TRBJ1-1,TRBV5-1,NA,TRBD1
CASRSGGSSYNEQFF,TGTGCCAGCAGAAGCGGGGGGAGCTCCTACAATGAGCAGTTCTTC,15,TRBJ2-1,TRBV2,few,TRBD2
CASSDRLARATNTQYF,TGTGCCAGCAGTGACCGACTAGCTAGAGCCACGAATACGCAGTATTTT,16,TRBJ2-3,TRBV2,NA,TRBD2
CATSRVVQGNIQYF,TGTGCCACCAGCAGAGTGGTCCAGGGAAACATTCAGTACTTC,14,TRBJ2-4,TRBV15,NA,NA
CASSLVKGLAGSHDEQFF,TGTGCCAGCAGCTTGGTTAAGGGACTAGCGGGATCCCATGATGAGCAGTTCTTC,18,TRBJ2-1,TRBV7-9,NA,TRBD2
CASDPAGGNTGELFF,TGCGCCAGCGACCCAGCGGGAGGGAACACCGGGGAGCTGTTTTTT,15,TRBJ2-2,TRBV5-1,NA,TRBD2
CASTPGGTGASATNEKLFF,TGTGCCAGTACCCCAGGGGGCACCGGAGCGTCGGCGACTAATGAAAAACTGTTTTTT,19,TRBJ1-4,TRBV19,few,TRBD1
CASSQDLSGRKETQYF,TGTGCCAGCAGCCAAGACTTGAGCGGGCGAAAAGAGACCCAGTACTTC,16,TRBJ2-5,TRBV3-1/TRBV3-2,NA,NA
CASSYPTGGSPQHF,TGTGCCAGCAGTTACCCGACAGGGGGAAGCCCCCAGCATTTT,14,TRBJ1-5,TRBV6-2/TRBV6-3,NA,TRBD1
CASSPTSGDTDTQYF,TGTGCCAGCAGTCCTACTAGCGGTGATACAGATACGCAGTATTTT,15,TRBJ2-3,TRBV6-4,NA,TRBD2